This T cell receptor (beta chain) is drawn from a study of naive and memory T cell subsets. Study observations and caveats: Gini index rose across naive, CM, EM and EMRA in CD4 and CD8.

After the first PCR, alpha and beta chain libraries were processed separately. Cells stained for CD3, CD4, CD8, CD45RA and CD27 were sorted into four subsets. An equimolar mix of two oligonucleotides served as the beta constant-region primer for TRBC1 and TRBC2. Nested alpha and beta constant-region primers with the SP2 primer drove four PCR rounds on ligated cDNA. MiXCR, run by TCRdb on the UMI-ligation and nested PCR reads, gives a single entry per CDR3 protein. Altogether around 110,000 distinct CDR3 sequences are present, 35% to 40% being singletons, with the ten largest covering roughly 0.9%. V dropped 4 bases and J dropped 8 bases, with 19 bases sitting between them. From germline, CDR1 is SGHRS and CDR2 YFSETQ. The CDR3 is 15 residues long. This clonotype was recorded a few times. Its target is unknown.

The receptor was derived from a human donor in good health. The chain has TRBV5-1 and TRBJ2-1, with D perhaps assigned TRBD1 or TRBD2 (6 bases each). The sample consisted of central memory CD4+ T cells from blood. The CDR3 is CASSVEGDSRDEQFF. CDR3 DNA: TGCGCCAGCAGCGTGGAGGGGGACTCCAGGGATGAGCAGTTCTTC.